The clone carrying this T cell receptor beta chain was found many times. TCRdb used MiXCR to reprocess the 5' RACE reads, holding one entry per CDR3 protein. The table has about 1.7 million distinct CDR3 sequences, about 30% seen once. This sample stems from a study of identical twins. This CDR3 has 16 residues. Germline values: CDR1 ENHRY, CDR2 SYGVKD. The V and J ends lost 6 bases and 2 bases, in that order; junction bases with no gene match: 9. Source material: cord blood. The V call is TRBV10-3, the J call TRBJ2-7, with TRBD2 matching 11 bases. This clonotype originated in a newborn girl in good health. CDR3: CAISLAGGPIAYEQYF. Here the CDR3 DNA reads TGTGCCATCAGCTTAGCGGGAGGGCCGATAGCCTACGAGCAGTACTTC.